A single sample is the source of the 6 T cell receptor beta chains below, sequenced in a study of cytomegalovirus exposure and HLA in healthy donors. The PCR ran on 60 Vbeta and 13 Jbeta primers. Assay: immunoSEQ multiplex PCR; the TCRdb copy retains only in-frame clones and omits some. The data contain 200,000 or so clones, approximately 70% of them singletons. Sequenced sample: PBMCs. These receptors came from a man between 35 and 55 years old in good health and CMV-seropositive.

The chain is built from TRBV5-1 and TRBJ2-7, with 8 bases lining up with TRBD1. The CDR3 has 15 residues. The V segment lost 2 bases and the J segment 6 bases; nucleotides outside the gene matches: 10. Germline CDR1 reads SGHRS; CDR2 reads YFSETQ. Written as DNA, the CDR3 is TGCGCCAGCAGCTTAGACCCCAGGGGGCTAGGCGAGCAGTACTTC. Its translation is CASSLDPRGLGEQYF.

The chain has TRBV4-1 and TRBJ2-7, with 7 bases matching TRBD1. V lost 3 bases, J lost 2 bases, and 7 bases stayed unmatched. Looked up from germline, CDR1 is MGHRA and CDR2 is YSYEKL. The CDR3 is made up of 15 amino acids. This CDR3 reads CASSQGRTGPYEQYF. As DNA, the CDR3 is TGCGCCAGCAGCCAGGGCAGGACAGGCCCCTACGAGCAGTACTTC.

This chain connects TRBV6-5 to TRBJ1-1; 8 bases align to TRBD1. V was clipped by 0 bases and J by 6 bases; unmatched bases: 6. This CDR3 has 15 residues. The germline CDR1 and CDR2 sequences are MNHEY and SVGAGI. The CDR3 loop is CASSYSDRGGPEAFF. The CDR3, as DNA: TGTGCCAGCAGTTACTCAGACAGGGGAGGCCCTGAAGCTTTCTTT.

In DNA form, the CDR3 reads TGCGCCTCGCGGGGCACCTATAATTCACCCCTCCACTTT. It is translated as CASRGTYNSPLHF. V gene TRBV5-1 combines with J gene TRBJ1-6; a possible D gene is TRBD1 (5 bases). CDR3 length equals 13 residues. The germline gives CDR1 SGHRS, CDR2 YFSETQ. V was trimmed by 10 bases and J by 2 bases, leaving 10 bases between them.

The chain combines TRBV27 with TRBJ2-3, with 12 bases identical to TRBD1. The CDR3 consists of 17 residues. Germline V lookup: CDR1 MNHEY, CDR2 SMNVEV (reference sequence). V was clipped by 1 base and J by 6 bases; unmatched bases: 8. The DNA for the CDR3 is TGTGCCAGCAGTTTATTCTATGGGACAGGGGGCTCGGATACGCAGTATTTT. Encoded protein: CASSLFYGTGGSDTQYF.

V usage is TRBV29-1 and J usage is TRBJ1-4; no clear D gene. This CDR3 comprises 14 residues. Germline CDR1 is SQVTM and CDR2 is ANQGSEA. Deletions cut 1 base from V and 0 bases from J, with 6 bases between. Here the CDR3 reads CSVEGGATNEKLFF. CDR3 DNA sequence: TGCAGCGTTGAAGGCGGTGCAACTAATGAAAAACTGTTTTTT.